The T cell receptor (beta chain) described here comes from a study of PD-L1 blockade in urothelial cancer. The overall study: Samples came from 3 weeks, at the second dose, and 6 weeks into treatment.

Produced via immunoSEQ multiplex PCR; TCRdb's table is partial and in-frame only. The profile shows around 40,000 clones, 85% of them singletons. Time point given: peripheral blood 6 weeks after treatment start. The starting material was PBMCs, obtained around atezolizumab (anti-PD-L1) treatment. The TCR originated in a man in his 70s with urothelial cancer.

For the CDR3, the DNA is TGCGCCAGCAGTGAGGACGCGGTGCTAGCGGGAGACACCGGGGAGCTGTTTTTT. Protein product: CASSEDAVLAGDTGELFF. The chain employs TRBV10-2 and TRBJ2-2; TRBD2 aligns across 10 bases. Trimming cost V 2 bases and J 3 bases; bases outside gene matches: 9. From germline, CDR1 is WSHSY and CDR2 SAAADI. This CDR3 region has 18 residues.